This passage covers 28 T cell receptor beta chains from one sample sequenced in a study of blood T cell repertoires in COVID-19. Assay: immunoSEQ multiplex PCR; the TCRdb copy retains only in-frame clones and omits some. The sample has around 450,000 clones, 90% seen once. The sequenced sample was PBMCs or T cells enriched from blood (not recorded which). These TCRs come from a man aged 18-30 years who had recovered from COVID-19.

This rearrangement joins TRBV7-9 to TRBJ1-2; 7 bases are a match to TRBD1. The CDR3 extends over 17 amino acids. Germline CDR1 and CDR2: SEHNR and FQNEAQ (reference sequence). With 1 base clipped from V and 0 bases from J, the junction kept 8 bases outside the gene matches. CDR3 bases: TGTGCCAGCAGCTTAGGACAGGGTTCCGATACTAACTATGGCTACACCTTC. Amino acid sequence: CASSLGQGSDTNYGYTF.

The chain joins TRBV10-3 to TRBJ1-1; tentative D call: TRBD1 (6 bases). Germline assignment: CDR1 ENHRY and CDR2 SYGVKD. The CDR3 is 12 amino acids. With 4 bases removed from V and 8 bases from J, the gap between germline ends came to 11 bases. In DNA, the CDR3 is TGTGCCATCAGTGTACAGGGCTGGGAAGCTTTCTTT. Translation: CAISVQGWEAFF.

The V call is TRBV11-3, the J call TRBJ1-1, with TRBD1 as a possible D gene (5 bases). Per the germline V gene, CDR1 is SGHNT and CDR2 is YENEEA. The CDR3 spans 15 residues. Trimming removed 3 bases at V and 5 bases at J, with 16 bases between. The CDR3 DNA follows: TGTGCCAGCAGCTTGGGGACTTCGACTGGAACTGAAGCTTTCTTT. This gives the protein CASSLGTSTGTEAFF. The full variable domain, with the rest looked up from reference TRBV11-3 and TRBJ1-1, is EAGVVQSPRYKIIEKKQPVAFWCNPISGHNTLYWYLQNLGQGPELLIRYENEEAVDDSQLPKDRFSAERLKGVDSTLKIQPAELGDSAVYLCASSLGTSTGTEAFFGQGTRLTVV.

In DNA form, the CDR3 reads TGTGCCAGCAGTGCCGACTGGAGCTCCTACGAGCAGTACTTC. It codes for CASSADWSSYEQYF. The chain recombines TRBV2 with TRBJ2-7; D is ambiguous. Looked up from germline, CDR1 is SNHLY and CDR2 is FYNNEI. This CDR3 spans 14 amino acids. V was pared by 4 bases and J by 0 bases, with 10 bases between.

The chain recombines TRBV14 with TRBJ2-7; 7 bases fit TRBD1. V dropped 6 bases and J dropped 1; count of bases not matched to a gene: 3. The germline V gene encodes CDR1 SGHDN and CDR2 FVKESK. The CDR3 has 13 residues. CDR3 coding DNA: TGTGCCAGCAGTCTGGGACAGTCCTACGAGCAGTACTTC. Translated, it gives CASSLGQSYEQYF.

In DNA, the CDR3 is TGCGCCAGCAGCCCCTCGGGAAGCAATCAGCCCCAGCATTTT. This sequence encodes CASSPSGSNQPQHF. The chain has TRBV10-2 and TRBJ1-5, with D unresolved. Trimming took 6 bases from V and 1 from J, leaving 10 bases between them. Germline assignment: CDR1 WSHSY and CDR2 SAAADI. The CDR3 covers 14 residues.

The chain carries TRBV20-1 and TRBJ1-3, with unresolved D. The germline gives CDR1 DFQATT, CDR2 SNEGSKA (reference sequence). V lost 3 bases and J lost 0, with 9 bases in between. This CDR3 region has 14 residues. The CDR3: CSASRTTSGNTIYF. In DNA form, the CDR3 reads TGCAGTGCTAGTAGGACTACCTCTGGAAACACCATATATTTT.

The chain joins TRBV5-4 to TRBJ2-2, with D uncertain. V was cut by 0 bases and J by 7 bases, with 10 bases left in between. CDR1 and CDR2 from the germline V gene are SGHNT and YYREEE (reference sequence). The CDR3 totals 14 residues. DNA for the CDR3: TGTGCCAGCAGCTTGGACCCCGGAGACGGGGAGCTGTTTTTT. Residues: CASSLDPGDGELFF.

The genes are TRBV6-5 and TRBJ1-4, with 8 bases aligning to TRBD1. The CDR3 contains 14 residues. Germline V gives CDR1 MNHEY, CDR2 SVGAGI. Trimming cost V 6 bases and J 4 bases; bases outside gene matches: 4. The DNA for the CDR3 is TGTGCCAGCAGCTGGACAGGGATTAATGAAAAACTGTTTTTT. Its protein is CASSWTGINEKLFF.

The chain couples TRBV15 to TRBJ1-3; 8 nucleotides agree with TRBD1. The CDR3 extends over 17 amino acids. The V gene end was trimmed by 1 base and the J gene end by 0 bases; junction bases not matched to a gene: 5. Germline-derived CDR1 and CDR2 are LNHNV and YYDKDF (reference sequence). The CDR3 nucleotides are TGTGCCACCAGCAGAGGGACAGGGAAGAGCTCTGGAAACACCATATATTTT. Amino acids: CATSRGTGKSSGNTIYF.

V is TRBV19 and J is TRBJ1-5, with a possible D match to TRBD1 (5 bases). Germline-derived CDR1 and CDR2 are LNHDA and SQIVND (reference sequence). The V gene lost 1 base and the J gene lost 5 bases, with 12 bases spanning the gap. CDR3 length: 15 amino acids. This chain's CDR3 is CASSIVAGNHQPQHF. The CDR3 DNA sequence: TGTGCCAGTAGTATAGTGGCAGGGAACCATCAGCCCCAGCATTTT.

The sample holds a few counts of this clone. This chain joins TRBV10-3 and TRBJ2-2; tentatively, D is TRBD2 (5 bases). V dropped 2 bases and J dropped 4 bases, with 14 bases sitting between them. This CDR3 comprises 16 residues. The V gene's germline CDR1 is ENHRY and CDR2 SYGVKD. CDR3 sequence: CAISEGRQSGTGELFF. DNA for the CDR3: TGTGCCATCAGTGAGGGACGCCAAAGCGGCACCGGGGAGCTGTTTTTT.

The chain joins TRBV27 to TRBJ2-6; unclear D gene. V was pared by 6 bases and J by 4 bases, with 7 bases between. Germline loops: CDR1 MNHEY, CDR2 SMNVEV (reference sequence). The CDR3 totals 13 residues. CDR3 sequence: CASRHPGANVLTF. The CDR3 region has the DNA TGTGCCAGCAGACACCCCGGGGCCAACGTCCTGACTTTC.

This chain links TRBV28 with TRBJ2-7, with D perhaps matching TRBD2 (6 bases). V was shortened by 6 bases and J by 4 bases, with 16 bases between the two germline ends. The CDR3 consists of 14 residues. The germline V gene encodes CDR1 MDHEN and CDR2 SYDVKM. CDR3: CASSRPRAGYEQYF. In DNA form, the CDR3 reads TGTGCCAGCAGCCGCCCGCGGGCGGGGTACGAGCAGTACTTC.

This rearrangement joins TRBV18 to TRBJ1-5; 8 nucleotides match TRBD1. Trimming cost V 5 bases and J 10 bases; bases outside gene matches: 7. The CDR3 runs to 13 residues. CDR1 and CDR2 from the germline V gene are KGHSH and LQKENI. CDR3 protein: CASSTPGGGPQHF. CDR3 nucleotide sequence: TGTGCCAGCTCAACCCCAGGGGGCGGCCCCCAGCATTTT.

This chain uses TRBV20-1 with TRBJ1-2, with D perhaps matching TRBD1 (6 bases). Looked up from germline, CDR1 is DFQATT and CDR2 is SNEGSKA (reference sequence). The CDR3 totals 11 residues. Trimming took off 3 bases at V and 5 bases at J, with 7 bases between the two ends. The DNA of the CDR3 is TGCAGTGCTAGGGACAGTTATGGCTACACCTTC. Its translation is CSARDSYGYTF.

V and J are TRBV27 and TRBJ1-5, with D hard to call. The germline V and J ends were trimmed by 4 bases and 4 bases, with 14 bases remaining between them. CDR3 length: 15 amino acids. Germline V gene lookup returns CDR1 MNHEY and CDR2 SMNVEV (reference sequence). The CDR3 protein is CASSWSAGKNQPQHF. The CDR3 DNA reads as TGTGCCAGCAGTTGGTCGGCGGGTAAGAATCAGCCCCAGCATTTT.

The chain is built from TRBV5-5 and TRBJ1-1, with 7 bases lining up with TRBD1. Germline trimming cut 3 bases from V and 1 base from J; bases unmatched to any gene: 9. The CDR3 consists of 16 residues. The V gene's germline CDR1 is SGHKS and CDR2 YYEKEE (reference sequence). As DNA, the CDR3 is TGTGCCAGCAGCTCGGGGGCAGGGGGATGGAACACTGAAGCTTTCTTT. Translating it yields CASSSGAGGWNTEAFF.

The chain has TRBV25-1 and TRBJ2-2; the match to TRBD1 covers 7 bases. J gave up 7 bases and V 4 bases, and 6 bases lay outside the gene matches. This CDR3 has 14 amino acids. Germline-derived CDR1 and CDR2 are MGHDK and SYGVNS. CDR3 in amino acids: CASSAQGRIGELFF. CDR3 DNA sequence: TGTGCCAGCAGTGCACAGGGGCGGATCGGGGAGCTGTTTTTT.

The chain employs TRBV7-8 and TRBJ1-2, with a weak D call TRBD1 (6 bases). Germline CDR1 and CDR2: SGHVS and FQNEAQ. The CDR3 spans 16 residues. V lost 5 bases, J lost 8 bases, and 24 bases lay in between. CDR3 sequence: CASSPHPRQAHWGYTF. DNA of the CDR3: TGTGCCAGCAGCCCGCACCCACGACAGGCCCATTGGGGCTACACCTTC.

The chain joins TRBV5-1 to TRBJ2-3; D is possibly TRBD1 (5 bases). CDR1 and CDR2 (germline): SGHRS, YFSETQ. Trimming left V 4 bases short and J 3 bases short, with 12 bases between. This CDR3 contains 14 residues. As DNA, the CDR3 is TGCGCCAGCAGCCCCCGACAGACGACAGATACGCAGTATTTT. Translation: CASSPRQTTDTQYF. The variable domain in full, with the rest retrieved from reference TRBV5-1 and TRBJ2-3, is KAGVTQTPRYLIKTRGQQVTLSCSPISGHRSVSWYQQTPGQGLQFLFEYFSETQRNKGNFPGRFSGRQFSNSRSEMNVSTLELGDSALYLCASSPRQTTDTQYFGPGTRLTVL.

This chain uses TRBV5-4 with TRBJ1-2, with 9 bases lining up with TRBD1. This CDR3 spans 18 amino acids. The V gene end was trimmed by 1 base and the J gene end by 4 bases; junction bases not matched to a gene: 14. Germline CDR1 reads SGHNT; CDR2 reads YYREEE (reference sequence). CDR3 loop: CASSLSRTGAVTGYGYTF. DNA for the CDR3: TGTGCCAGCAGCTTGTCCCGGACAGGGGCCGTAACTGGCTATGGCTACACCTTC.

As DNA, the CDR3 is TGCGCCAGCAGCCCTGGCAGGGGTAATTCACCCCTCCACTTT. As protein: CASSPGRGNSPLHF. The V call is TRBV4-1, the J call TRBJ1-6, with D possibly being TRBD1 (6 bases). V lost 4 bases, J lost 6 bases, and 10 bases lay in between. CDR3 length: 14 amino acids. CDR1 is MGHRA, CDR2 YSYEKL, per germline.

This rearrangement joins TRBV28 to TRBJ1-2; D is perhaps TRBD1 (5 bases). This CDR3 has 14 residues. The germline gives CDR1 MDHEN, CDR2 SYDVKM. Trimming removed 3 bases at V and 8 bases at J, with 16 bases between. The CDR3 here is CASSFLGRDLGYTF. Written as DNA, the CDR3 is TGTGCCAGCAGTTTCCTCGGGAGGGACCTCGGCTACACCTTC.

J is TRBJ2-7 and V is TRBV4-1; a weak D match, TRBD1 (6 bases). Deletions cut 1 base from V and 2 bases from J, with 12 bases between. CDR3 size: 15 residues. CDR1 is MGHRA and CDR2 is YSYEKL in the germline V gene. The CDR3 sequence: CASSQVQGLTYEQYF. CDR3 bases: TGCGCCAGCAGCCAAGTACAGGGCCTAACCTACGAGCAGTACTTC.

The chain carries TRBV13 and TRBJ2-1; 9 bases agree with TRBD1. CDR1 and CDR2 from the germline V gene are PRHDT and FYEKMQ (reference sequence). J gave up 6 bases and V 0 bases, and 6 bases lay outside the gene matches. The CDR3 sequence is 16 residues long. The CDR3 DNA sequence: TGTGCCAGCAGCTTAGGCCTAATGACAGGGGGCAATGAGCAGTTCTTC. It encodes CASSLGLMTGGNEQFF. The full variable domain, its missing parts supplied by reference TRBV13 and TRBJ2-1, is AAGVIQSPRHLIKEKRETATLKCYPIPRHDTVYWYQQGPGQDPQFLISFYEKMQSDKGSIPDRFSAQQFSDYHSELNMSSLELGDSALYFCASSLGLMTGGNEQFFGPGTRLTVL.

The gene calls are TRBV11-2 and TRBJ2-6; D call uncertain. The CDR3 extends over 13 amino acids. Germline V CDR1 and CDR2: SGHAT, FQNNGV. Trimming took 7 bases from V and 2 from J, leaving 6 bases between them. CDR3 DNA: TGTGCCAGCACCGTTGCTGGGGCCAACGTCCTGACTTTC. Protein sequence: CASTVAGANVLTF.

This sequence joins TRBV6-5 and TRBJ1-3; D gene unclear. This CDR3 contains 10 residues. Trimming removed 8 bases at V and 4 bases at J, with 3 bases between. Germline V CDR1 and CDR2: MNHEY, SVGAGI. For the CDR3, the DNA is TGTGCCAGCGCGGGAAACACCATATATTTT. This encodes CASAGNTIYF.